This TCR beta chain came from a study of blood T cell repertoires in COVID-19. The wider study: COVID-19 samples, acute and convalescent, were from the United States, Italy and Spain.

The CDR3 loop spans 13 amino acids. Trimming pared 5 bases from V and 4 bases from J, leaving 8 bases between. Germline CDR1 is LGHDT and CDR2 is YNNKEL (reference sequence). Assay used: immunoSEQ multiplex PCR; TCRdb lists only in-frame clones, some missing. The data show 190,000 or so clones, with 70% to 90% seen just once and 7.5% to 10% held by the top ten. The TCR was taken from a man between 35 and 55 years old who had recovered from COVID-19. The sequencing sample was made of PBMCs or T cells enriched from blood (not recorded which). V and J are TRBV3-1 (or the pseudogene TRBV3-2) and TRBJ2-2; no definite D call. CDR3 bases: TGTGCCAGCAGCGCTACAGCCACCGGGGAGCTGTTTTTT. Amino acid sequence: CASSATATGELFF.